This TCR beta chain was identified during a study of T-cell reconstitution after alpha-beta-depleted transplantation in children. Study outcomes and limitations: Certain patients had high TCRbeta diversity at day 60, and it came from recipient T cells and thymic progenitors that survived. Reports say that about two months after transplant, the alpha-beta T cells came out of several hundred graft clones that had expanded.

The table lists this clonotype with a few counts. Its specificity is unknown. Unique molecular identifiers featured in how the TCRbeta library was prepared. TCRdb passed the PCR reads through MiXCR, listing each CDR3 protein once. Of 780,000 or so distinct CDR3 sequences listed, 15% to 20% are singletons. With 0 bases removed from V and 11 bases from J, the gap between germline ends came to 14 bases. The CDR3 length is 13 residues. The V gene's germline CDR1 is SGDLS and CDR2 YYNGEE. The rearrangement joins TRBV9 to TRBJ1-1; D ambiguous. The clonotype comes from a male patient between 10 and 17 years old who had a stem cell transplant for acute lymphoblastic leukemia, so the T cells may come from the graft donor. The sequences come from PBMCs, mostly from graft donor cells, collected 360 days after TCRalphabeta/CD19-depleted stem cell transplant. Written as DNA, the CDR3 is TGTGCCAGCAGCGTAGGAACCGCCCAAGCGGCTTTCTTT. Amino acid sequence: CASSVGTAQAAFF.